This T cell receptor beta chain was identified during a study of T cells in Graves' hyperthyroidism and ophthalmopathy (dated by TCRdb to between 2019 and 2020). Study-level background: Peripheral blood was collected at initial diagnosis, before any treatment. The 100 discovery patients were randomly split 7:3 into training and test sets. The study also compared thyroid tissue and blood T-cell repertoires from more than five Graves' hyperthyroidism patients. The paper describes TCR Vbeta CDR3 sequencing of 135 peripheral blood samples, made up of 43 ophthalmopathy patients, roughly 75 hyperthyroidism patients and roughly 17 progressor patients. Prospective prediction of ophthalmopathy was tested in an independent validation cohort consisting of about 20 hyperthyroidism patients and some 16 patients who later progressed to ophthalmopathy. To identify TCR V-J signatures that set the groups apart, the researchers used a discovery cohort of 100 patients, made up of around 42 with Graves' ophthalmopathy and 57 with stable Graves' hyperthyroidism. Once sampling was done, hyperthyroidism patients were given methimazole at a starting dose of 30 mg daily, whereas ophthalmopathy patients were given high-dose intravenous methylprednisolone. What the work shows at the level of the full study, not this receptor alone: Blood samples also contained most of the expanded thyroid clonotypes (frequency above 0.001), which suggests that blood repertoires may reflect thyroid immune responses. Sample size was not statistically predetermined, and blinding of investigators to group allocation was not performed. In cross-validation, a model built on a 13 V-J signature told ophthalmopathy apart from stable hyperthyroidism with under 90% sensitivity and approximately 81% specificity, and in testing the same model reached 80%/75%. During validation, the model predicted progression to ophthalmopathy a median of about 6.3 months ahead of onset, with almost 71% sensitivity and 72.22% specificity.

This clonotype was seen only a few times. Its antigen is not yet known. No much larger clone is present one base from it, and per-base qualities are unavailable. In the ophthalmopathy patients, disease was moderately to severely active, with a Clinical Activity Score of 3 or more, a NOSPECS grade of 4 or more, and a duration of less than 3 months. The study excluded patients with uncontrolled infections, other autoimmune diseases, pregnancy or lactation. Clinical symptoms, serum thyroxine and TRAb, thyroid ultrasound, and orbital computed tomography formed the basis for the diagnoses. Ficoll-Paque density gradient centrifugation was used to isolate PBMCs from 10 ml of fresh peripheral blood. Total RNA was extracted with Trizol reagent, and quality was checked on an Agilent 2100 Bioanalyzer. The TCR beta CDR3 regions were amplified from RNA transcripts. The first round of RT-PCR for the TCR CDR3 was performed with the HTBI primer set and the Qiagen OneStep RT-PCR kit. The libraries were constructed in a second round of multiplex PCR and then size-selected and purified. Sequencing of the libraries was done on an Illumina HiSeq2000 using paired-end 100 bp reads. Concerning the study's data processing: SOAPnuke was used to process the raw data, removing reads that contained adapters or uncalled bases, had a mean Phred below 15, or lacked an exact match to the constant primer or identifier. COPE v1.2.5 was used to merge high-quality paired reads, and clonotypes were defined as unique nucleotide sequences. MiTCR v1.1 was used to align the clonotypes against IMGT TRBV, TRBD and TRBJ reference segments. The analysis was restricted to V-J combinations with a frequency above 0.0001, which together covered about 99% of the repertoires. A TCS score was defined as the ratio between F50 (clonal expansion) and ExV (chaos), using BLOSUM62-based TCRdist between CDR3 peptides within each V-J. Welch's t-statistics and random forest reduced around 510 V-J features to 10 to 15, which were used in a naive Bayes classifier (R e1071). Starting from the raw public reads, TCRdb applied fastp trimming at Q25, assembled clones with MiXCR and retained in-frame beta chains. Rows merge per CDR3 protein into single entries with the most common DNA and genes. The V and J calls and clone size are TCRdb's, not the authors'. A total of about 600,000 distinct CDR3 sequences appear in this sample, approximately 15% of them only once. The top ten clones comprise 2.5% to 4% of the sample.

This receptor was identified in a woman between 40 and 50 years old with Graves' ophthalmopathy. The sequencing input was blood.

CDR3 loop: CASSDSLGGGTDTQYF. The DNA sequence is TGTGCCAGCAGTGACTCGCTCGGGGGGGGCACAGATACGCAGTATTTT. The chain links TRBV6-1 with TRBJ2-3; TRBD2 aligns with 8 central bases. CDR1 and CDR2, per the germline V gene, are MNHNS and SASEGT. The CDR3 contains 16 residues, cysteine and phenylalanine counted. Left in the record is the CDR3 DNA by itself, 48 bases read in frame from the first base. V is trimmed back by 3 bases and J by 1 base, and the junction contains 6 bases that no gene match accounts for.